A single sample gave rise to the 9 T cell receptor beta chains below, sequenced in a study of tumor-infiltrating lymphocytes in primary liver carcinoma. Production of TCR beta cDNA used roughly 480 ng total RNA together with a constant-region primer. Slightly modified ARM-PCR, run as three nested multiplex PCR rounds, produced the TCR beta libraries. Each of the first two PCR rounds ran approximately 9 cycles with TRBV1-TRBV30 forward and C-beta reverse primers. TCRdb reprocessed the multiplex PCR reads via MiXCR and lists one record per CDR3 protein. The sample holds some 190,000 distinct CDR3 sequences, around 81% seen once. Co-extracted RNA and DNA came from roughly 20-30 mg of unsorted bulk tissue. Sequencing used tumor tissue from primary liver carcinoma. The receptors originated from a man aged 35-49 years with primary liver carcinoma and hepatitis B virus infection.

Comment on this clonotype: A much bigger clone sits one base away, suggesting this may be a read error. V is TRBV28 and J is TRBJ2-1; the D gene is possibly TRBD2 (5 bases). With 8 bases removed from V and 4 bases from J, the gap between germline ends came to 18 bases. CDR1 and CDR2 from the germline V gene are MDHEN and SYDVKM. The CDR3 spans 15 residues. In DNA, the CDR3 is TGTGCCAGCCTTCCGGCTAGCCGGAGTTACAATGAGCAGTTCTTC. Encoded protein: CASLPASRSYNEQFF. The full variable domain, its missing parts supplied by reference TRBV28 and TRBJ2-1, is DVKVTQSSRYLVKRTGEKVFLECVQDMDHENMFWYRQDPGLGLRLIYFSYDVKMKEKGDIPEGYSVSREKKERFSLILESASTNQTSMYLCASLPASRSYNEQFFGPGTRLTVL.

Concerning this clonotype: The germline gene is not matched at one end of the junction; a read error may be the cause. The V gene is TRBV29-1, the J gene TRBJ2-2; D may be TRBD1 or TRBD2 (5 bases each). CDR3 length: 13 amino acids. CDR1 SQVTM and CDR2 ANQGSEA come from the germline V gene. CDR3 coding DNA: TGCAGCGTGGACACTGGGAACACCGGGGAGCTGGTTTTT. Encoded protein: CSVDTGNTGELVF.

This clonotype was seen ten or more times. Here the CDR3 DNA reads TGCGCCAGCAGCCCAGCCCTAGCAGGGAACAATTCACCCCTCCACTTT. Residues: CASSPALAGNNSPLHF. The chain joins TRBV4-1 to TRBJ1-6; a weak D match, TRBD1 (5 bases). The V gene lost 4 bases and the J gene lost 7 bases, with 17 bases spanning the gap. The CDR3 consists of 16 residues. Germline CDR1 is MGHRA and CDR2 is YSYEKL.

There are a few counts of this clonotype. Given the absence of the conserved phenylalanine or tryptophan at the CDR3 end, a read error is likely. This chain connects TRBV6-1 to TRBJ2-7; 8 positions match TRBD1. Trimming at V came to 8 bases and at J to 2 bases, leaving 8 bases not matched to a gene. This CDR3 is 14 amino acids long. Germline-derived CDR1 and CDR2 are MNHNS and SASEGT. CDR3 coding DNA: TGTGCCAGCCAACGGACAGGGTTCCCCTACGAGCAGTACTTA. Its protein product is CASQRTGFPYEQYL.

The chain links TRBV6-2 or TRBV6-3 to TRBJ2-5; TRBD2 is a possible D gene (6 bases). Germline V gene sequence: CDR1 MNHEY, CDR2 SVGEGT. The CDR3 is made up of 11 amino acids. CDR3 in DNA: TGTACTAGCCAAAACGGAGAGACCCAGTACTTC. Residues: CTSQNGETQYF.

This clonotype was seen a single time. The V call is TRBV6-2 or TRBV6-3, the J call TRBJ2-6; D unclear. Trimming pared 7 bases from V and 9 bases from J, leaving 25 bases between. The CDR3 covers 17 residues. Per the germline V gene, CDR1 is MNHEY and CDR2 is SVGEGT. The CDR3 region has the DNA TGTGCCAGCACCCAGAAAACTACCCTCTCTGGAGTCAACGTCCTGACTTTC. Translating gives CASTQKTTLSGVNVLTF.

The rearrangement uses TRBV5-1 and TRBJ2-3; tentative D call: TRBD1 (6 bases). The germline gives CDR1 SGHRS, CDR2 YFSETQ. This CDR3 has 14 amino acids. CDR3 sequence (DNA): TGCGGCTGCGTGAGAGGGGGAAGCACAGATACGCAGTATTTT. This sequence encodes CGCVRGGSTDTQYF.

Notes on this clonotype: One end of the junction fails to match germline, which may point to a read error. The rearrangement links TRBV4-3 to TRBJ2-7; D is possibly TRBD2 (5 bases). There are 15 residues in the CDR3. Germline-derived CDR1 and CDR2 are LGHNA and YSLEER. The CDR3: CASCKDKVSGYEQYF. DNA of the CDR3: TGTGCCAGCTGCAAAGATAAGGTGAGCGGCTACGAGCAGTACTTC.

This clonotype was counted only a few times. Just one base apart from a much larger clone, this may be a read error. The rearrangement joins TRBV5-1 to TRBJ1-5; 7 bases line up with TRBD2. The DNA end favors TRBJ2-3, so the J call may be wrong. The germline CDR1 and CDR2 sequences are SGHRS and YFSETQ. The CDR3 contains 17 residues. The CDR3 sequence is CASSLARAQRGQQPQYF. The CDR3 DNA reads as TGCGCCAGCAGCTTGGCCCGCGCCCAGCGGGGTCAACAGCCCCAGTATTTT.